This entry is about one T cell receptor (beta chain). The antigen remains undetermined. The CDR3 has 13 amino acids. CDR1 SEHNR and CDR2 FQNEAQ come from the germline V gene (reference sequence). Trimming stripped 5 bases from V and 2 bases from J, with 9 bases between. These data come from a study of T-cell reconstitution after alpha-beta-depleted transplantation in children. The TCRbeta library incorporated unique molecular identifiers. TCRdb re-called the PCR reads with MiXCR, one entry per CDR3 protein. Of over 450,000 distinct CDR3 sequences in the sample, about 10% were seen once. General observations from the study: When one year had passed after transplant, most T-cell counts and diversity came from newly produced T cells. The study reportedly traced alpha-beta T cells about two months after transplant to several hundred expanded graft clones. The study traced high day-60 TCRbeta diversity in some patients to surviving recipient T cells and thymic progenitors.

The source of this sequence is a child aged 2 to 10 with inherited bone marrow failure, due to receive a stem cell transplant. V and J are TRBV7-9 and TRBJ1-2; D is undetermined. Material: PBMCs, obtained before TCRalphabeta/CD19-depleted stem cell transplant. Written as DNA, the CDR3 is TGTGCCAGCAGCGTGAAGGACAACTATGGCTACACCTTC. Its translation: CASSVKDNYGYTF.